The present entry profiles one T cell receptor (beta chain) with its context. The antigen is not known. Germline CDR1 and CDR2: SQVTM and ANQGSEA. The CDR3 is 13 amino acids. V was pared by 4 bases and J by 5 bases, with 6 bases of the junction left unmatched. This record belongs to a study of cytomegalovirus exposure and HLA in healthy donors. On the study more broadly: Later analysis reported that the roughly 130 validation repertoires shared the platform of the approximately 690 first-cohort repertoires. Study-wide results and limits: The study designated around 150 TCR beta chains cytomegalovirus-associated. Rarity characterized most TCR sequences, yet some public TCRs appeared in many donors.

Libraries were prepared by immunoSEQ multiplex PCR; TCRdb keeps only in-frame clonotypes and omits some of them. This table holds roughly 260,000 clones, approximately 87% found once. Material for sequencing was PBMCs. The V gene is TRBV29-1, the J gene TRBJ1-1; 8 positions agree with TRBD1. The clonotype was recovered from a man aged 18 to 29 in good health and CMV-seronegative. CDR3 DNA: TGCAGCGTTGTTTACAGGGGGGGAACTGAAGCTTTCTTT. Translated: CSVVYRGGTEAFF.